Below are 19 T cell receptor beta chains sequenced from a single sample in a study of T cells in Graves' hyperthyroidism and ophthalmopathy. Amplification yielded TCR beta CDR3 regions, with RNA transcripts as the source. TCR CDR3 underwent first-round RT-PCR with the HTBI primer set. TCRdb re-called the multiplex PCR reads with MiXCR, one entry per CDR3 protein. The sample yields 500,000 to 600,000 distinct CDR3 sequences, approximately 44% seen once. Sequencing input: peripheral blood or thyroid tissue (not recorded which). These TCRs come from an adult woman with Graves' disease, either hyperthyroidism or ophthalmopathy (not recorded which).

This chain joins TRBV7-9 and TRBJ1-6; 11 nucleotides line up with TRBD1. Per the germline V gene, CDR1 is SEHNR and CDR2 is FQNEAQ (reference sequence). Unmatched junction bases numbered 8, after V lost 5 bases and J lost 8 bases. CDR3 length: 16 residues. The DNA of the CDR3 is TGTGCCAGCAGCCGCGCCGGGACAGGGGGATATTCACCCCTCCACTTT. Amino acids: CASSRAGTGGYSPLHF.

As regards this clonotype: This sequence may be a read error, since a much larger clone differs from it by one base. The final CDR3 position lacks the conserved phenylalanine or tryptophan, pointing to a likely read error. The J gene is TRBJ2-2, the V gene TRBV9; D gene unclear. The germline V and J ends were trimmed by 0 bases and 5 bases, with 8 bases remaining between them. The CDR3 loop spans 14 amino acids. Germline V gene lookup returns CDR1 SGDLS and CDR2 YYNGEE. For the CDR3, the DNA is TGTGCCAGCAGCGTAGGGAGAAGGACCGGGGAGCTGTTTTTA. Amino acids: CASSVGRRTGELFL.

This chain connects TRBV29-1 to TRBJ1-3; possible D gene TRBD1, 6 bases. Germline CDR1 and CDR2: SQVTM and ANQGSEA. The CDR3 runs 13 residues. V was trimmed by 4 bases and J by 5 bases, leaving 12 bases between them. CDR3 region: CSVAGRDRNTIYF. DNA for the CDR3: TGCAGCGTTGCGGGCAGGGACAGAAACACCATATATTTT. Combining the CDR3 with reference TRBV29-1 and TRBJ1-3 gives the whole variable domain SAVISQKPSRDICQRGTSLTIQCQVDSQVTMMFWYRQQPGQSLTLIATANQGSEATYESGFVIDKFPISRPNLTFSTLTVSNMSPEDSSIYLCSVAGRDRNTIYFGEGSWLTVV.

This chain uses TRBV7-2 with TRBJ2-7, with TRBD2 matching over 8 bases. The CDR3 spans 14 residues. V lost 5 bases, J lost 7 bases, and 10 bases stayed unmatched. CDR1 and CDR2 from the germline V gene are SGHTA and FQGNSA. Here the CDR3 DNA reads TGTGCCAGCAGCCAAGTTTCCGGGGGGGGGGAGCAGTACTTC. Translation: CASSQVSGGGEQYF.

As for this clonotype: One junction end disagrees with the germline gene, perhaps due to a read error. The V call is TRBV5-4, the J call TRBJ1-1; D is ambiguous. From germline, CDR1 is SGHNT and CDR2 YYREEE (reference sequence). The CDR3 runs to 12 residues. The CDR3 protein is CASSWGIAEAFF. The CDR3 DNA follows: TGCGCCAGCAGCTGGGGAATCGCTGAAGCTTTCTTT.

This clonotype has a count of ten or more. Here the CDR3 DNA reads TGTGCCAGCAGTCCCCGCACGGATCAGCCCCAGCATTTT. Amino acid sequence: CASSPRTDQPQHF. This chain connects TRBV25-1 to TRBJ1-5; D not resolved. V gave up 5 bases and J gave up 5 bases, with 10 bases separating them. CDR1 and CDR2 from the germline V gene are MGHDK and SYGVNS. The CDR3 contains 13 residues.

This chain connects TRBV6-5 to TRBJ1-6, with a weak D call TRBD1 (6 bases). V lost 0 bases, J lost 0 bases, and 12 bases lay in between. The CDR3 length is 18 residues. CDR1 and CDR2 from the germline V gene are MNHEY and SVGAGI. The CDR3 DNA is TGTGCCAGCAGTTACTCGATAGGGGGTAGCTCCTATAATTCACCCCTCCACTTT. Translation: CASSYSIGGSSYNSPLHF.

The gene calls are TRBV7-6 and TRBJ2-7, with D maybe TRBD2 (6 bases). V lost 6 bases and J lost 3, with 15 bases in between. The CDR3 is 14 amino acids. Germline CDR1 is SGHVS and CDR2 is FNYEAQ. The CDR3 coding sequence is TGTGCCAGCAGTAACGTGGGGCGGGACTACGAGCAGTACTTC. Translation gives CASSNVGRDYEQYF.

This clonotype has a count of ten or more. The chain couples TRBV6-6 to TRBJ2-7; 7 nucleotides match TRBD1. This CDR3 spans 14 amino acids. Trimming removed 2 bases from V and 1 base from J; junction bases left unmatched: 2. From germline, CDR1 is MNHNY and CDR2 SVGAGI (reference sequence). The CDR3 coding sequence is TGTGCCAGCAGTTACCGGGACAGATCCTACGAGCAGTACTTC. As protein: CASSYRDRSYEQYF.

This clonotype was observed many times. At one of its ends the junction is not consistent with the germline gene, which may arise from a read error. V usage is TRBV4-1 and J usage is TRBJ2-7; no reliable D call. This CDR3 region has 13 residues. Germline V gene data show CDR1 as MGHRA and CDR2 as YSYEKL. As DNA, the CDR3 is TGCGCCAGCAGCCAAGTGAACTCCAACGAGCAGTACTTC. Its translation is CASSQVNSNEQYF.

This chain uses TRBV28 with TRBJ2-5, with D perhaps assigned TRBD1 or TRBD2 (6 bases each). CDR3 length equals 16 residues. Germline V lookup: CDR1 MDHEN, CDR2 SYDVKM. The V end lost 2 bases, the J end lost 5 bases, and 18 bases lay between the germline ends. CDR3 sequence (DNA): TGTGCCAGCAGTTTAATGGGGGGCGGGCCAACTGAGACCCAGTACTTC. It is translated as CASSLMGGGPTETQYF.

The chain has TRBV5-6 and TRBJ2-7; 11 nucleotides line up with TRBD2. CDR3 size: 17 residues. Germline V gene lookup returns CDR1 SGHDT and CDR2 YYEEEE. The V gene end was trimmed by 8 bases and the J gene end by 5 bases; junction bases not matched to a gene: 18. For the CDR3, the DNA is TGTGCCAGGTCACCACTAGCGGGAGTTCCTCTAAAGGACGAGCAGTACTTC. Its translation is CARSPLAGVPLKDEQYF.

The rearrangement uses TRBV7-9 and TRBJ2-7; 10 bases agree with TRBD2. Looked up from germline, CDR1 is SEHNR and CDR2 is FQNEAQ (reference sequence). CDR3 size: 14 residues. V dropped 4 bases and J dropped 5; count of bases not matched to a gene: 5. The CDR3 nucleotides read TGTGCCAGCAGCTCAACTAGCGGGAACCACGAGCAGTACTTC. Protein sequence: CASSSTSGNHEQYF.

This chain links TRBV20-1 with TRBJ2-7; 7 bases fit TRBD1. The CDR3 contains 15 residues. The V gene end was trimmed by 6 bases and the J gene end by 4 bases; junction bases not matched to a gene: 15. The germline V gene encodes CDR1 DFQATT and CDR2 SNEGSKA (reference sequence). CDR3 sequence reads: CSAKTGTVLTYEQYF. CDR3 in DNA: TGCAGTGCCAAAACCGGGACAGTGTTAACTTACGAGCAGTACTTC.

This CDR3 is CATSRDLRTSYNEQFF. The CDR3 region has the DNA TGTGCCACCAGCAGAGATTTAAGGACTAGCTACAATGAGCAGTTCTTC. The chain links TRBV15 to TRBJ2-1; 7 bases line up with TRBD2. Germline values: CDR1 LNHNV, CDR2 YYDKDF (reference sequence). With V trimmed by 0 bases and J by 3 bases, 5 bases remained unmatched. This CDR3 comprises 16 residues.

This clonotype was seen repeatedly, ten times or more. CDR3 sequence reads: CASSRSENQPQHF. CDR3 nucleotide sequence: TGTGCCAGCAGCCGTTCAGAGAATCAGCCCCAGCATTTT. The chain carries TRBV7-6 and TRBJ1-5, with D uncertain. Looked up from germline, CDR1 is SGHVS and CDR2 is FNYEAQ. The CDR3 has 13 residues. Between the trimmed V and J ends, which lost 5 bases and 4 bases, there was a span of 9 bases.

The sample holds many counts of this clonotype. V usage is TRBV7-2 and J usage is TRBJ1-6, with no clear D. This CDR3 region has 18 residues. From germline, CDR1 is SGHTA and CDR2 FQGNSA. Trimming left V 5 bases short and J 0 bases short, with 17 bases between. The chain's CDR3 is CASSKQPRASSYNSPLHF. The CDR3, as DNA: TGTGCCAGCAGCAAACAGCCGCGTGCAAGCTCCTATAATTCACCCCTCCACTTT.

This clonotype is a singleton in its sample. V usage is TRBV19 and J usage is TRBJ1-5; 8 bases map to TRBD1. CDR1 is LNHDA, CDR2 SQIVND, per germline (reference sequence). V lost 2 bases, J lost 6 bases, and 9 bases stayed unmatched. CDR3 length: 16 amino acids. The chain's CDR3 is CASSIPGGRGSQPQHF. CDR3 DNA sequence: TGTGCCAGTAGTATACCAGGGGGCAGGGGCAGTCAGCCCCAGCATTTT.

This clonotype was found many times. V is TRBV29-1 and J is TRBJ1-1; D not certain. Germline V gives CDR1 SQVTM, CDR2 ANQGSEA. The CDR3 contains 13 residues. V was trimmed by 8 bases and J by 6 bases, leaving 19 bases between them. The DNA for the CDR3 is TGCAGCCCTAAAAACGAGGGCGGATCTGAAGCTTTCTTT. Its translation: CSPKNEGGSEAFF.